This T cell receptor beta chain was sequenced for a study of beta chain features in type 1 diabetes (dated by TCRdb to the late 2010s). For context, the study as a whole: Mean age, gender distribution, total cell number and subset yield were not different between patients and healthy donors. Naive and central memory subsets were obtained from all 30 or so donors, but regulatory and stem cell-like memory subsets were isolated from only 8 patients and roughly eight healthy donors. A total of about 110 million sorted cells were examined across all samples, and the number of cells per subset was strongly correlated with RNA yield. The study compared the TCRB repertoires of sorted circulating CD4+ T cell subsets in recently diagnosed type 1 diabetes patients with those in matched healthy donors. Study-level results and caveats: A moderate but significant shortening of TCRB CDR3 length was observed in type 1 diabetes patients in all four CD4+ subsets. Shorter templates might be favored by PCR, yet because patient and control samples were amplified and corrected together, any such skew would affect both groups equally. Because cDNA rather than genomic DNA was sequenced, highly expressing activated cells could have been over-represented, although no difference in activation and CD3 levels was found between groups. Naive, central memory and regulatory TCRB repertoires appeared more similar among patients than among healthy donors. At VDJ recombination sites, type 1 diabetes patients had fewer insertions and more deleted nucleotides, which implies abnormalities in thymic rearrangement. HLA sub-analyses involved small numbers of individuals, so any influence of HLA type on TCRB rearrangement remained unresolved.

From each donor, a single peripheral blood sample of around 120 mL on average was drawn into heparinised tubes. Naive, central memory, regulatory and stem cell-like memory CD4+ T cells were sorted on a BD FACSAria II using a panel including CD45RO, CCR7, CD25, CD127, CD95 and CD27. All sorted populations exceeded 98% purity. PBMCs were isolated right away by Lymphoprep density gradient centrifugation and were stained directly, without culture. Samples were stained and sorted in pairs, with one healthy donor and one patient per experiment, so that batch effects were minimized. About this clone itself: What antigen it recognizes has not been identified. No base qualities exist here, and no much larger clone lies one base off it.

The High Capacity cDNA Reverse Transcription Kit was used to reverse transcribe all of the isolated RNA, meaning that expressed TCRB transcripts were what got sequenced. Deep immunoSEQ sequencing was performed on naive, central memory and regulatory T cell samples, with an average of approximately 4 million total reads per sample. Sorted cells were lysed in RLT buffer and RNA was extracted with DNase-treated RNeasy Micro or Mini kits, depending on cell number. To prevent cross-contamination, every cell subset was processed on its own, while patient and healthy donor samples were processed together. TCRB sequences were amplified from cDNA with the immunoSEQ multiplex PCR, producing 87-bp fragments spanning the CDR3 region. Sequencing of the amplicons was performed on the Illumina HiSeq platform. The authors' pipeline ran thus. PCR bias was computationally corrected using synthetic template baselines, reads within Hamming distance 2 were collapsed, and singletons that could not be merged were discarded. Reads were aligned against IMGT so that V, D and J genes, CDR3 length and insertions or deletions at six rearrangement sites could be assigned. Within each subset, clonotype counts were normalized to sorted cell number, after which true diversity and Gini coefficients were computed with the tcR R package. Repertoire sharing was quantified using the overlap coefficient calculated on TCRB nucleotide sequences. As a proxy for the pre-selection repertoire, out-of-frame TCRB sequences from naive cells were analyzed. Entries here come from immuneACCESS through TCRdb and include only in-frame sequences with V and J called. Some clones fail to appear in such tables; in the studies checked, an unresolved V gene covers under half of the shortfall, and the cause of the remainder is unknown. V and J calls plus clone size are reproduced from that table; the DNA served to infer D and trimming. The sample table holds 600,000 or so clones, of which around an eighth were seen once. Together, the top ten hold around 0.12% of the sample.

This sequence originates from a man younger than 45 with type 1 diabetes. Sequenced material: naive CD4+ T cells from blood. The cell subset or site label for this specimen denotes: true naive CD4+ T cells.

The DNA sequence follows: TGCGCCAGCAGCTCCCTGTCGGGAGAAAAACTGTTTTTT. This codes for CASSSLSGEKLFF. This receptor chain uses TRBV5-1 and TRBJ1-4; the D gene identity is not certain. For CDR1 and CDR2, the germline V gene lists SGHRS and YFSETQ. The CDR3, cysteine through phenylalanine, is 13 amino acids long. Only CDR3 DNA remains: 39 bases, in frame from the first base. V gives up 3 bases and J gives up 8 bases, and the segment between their germline ends measures 11 bases.